This T cell receptor beta chain was sequenced for a study of OX40 agonist ivuxolimab in advanced cancers. Turning to the study itself: An agonistic anti-OX40 (CD134) antibody, ivuxolimab, was used to treat the patients.

Sequenced by immunoSEQ multiplex PCR; TCRdb stores in-frame clones only, minus some. Here the sample spans roughly 80,000 clones, about 85% being singletons. This clone was found a few times. People who had autoimmune disease history or systemic immunosuppression were excluded. With 0 bases removed from V and 9 bases from J, the gap between germline ends came to 12 bases. CDR1 and CDR2 from the germline V gene are MNHEY and SVGAGI. The length of the CDR3 is 15 residues. The sequence derives from an adult with an advanced solid tumor such as melanoma, head and neck, liver or kidney cancer. Sample: CD4+ or CD8+ T cells sorted from blood, taken in a trial of the OX40 agonist ivuxolimab. J is TRBJ1-6 and V is TRBV6-5; D gene uncertain. CDR3: CASSYSKGGSSPLHF. The CDR3 coding sequence is TGTGCCAGCAGTTACTCTAAGGGTGGAAGTTCACCCCTCCACTTT.